This entry features one T cell receptor (beta chain) sequence. The protocol was immunoSEQ multiplex PCR, while the TCRdb copy is restricted to in-frame clones and leaves out a portion. This table has approximately 70,000 clones, around 90% appearing once. This specimen belongs to a study of blood T cell repertoires in COVID-19. Study details: The United States, Italy and Spain supplied acute and convalescent COVID-19 samples. PBMCs, B-cell-depleted T cells, or T cells provided the cDNA or gDNA that made up the material.

This CDR3 is 13 amino acids long. Trimming took 2 bases from V and 5 from J; bases not matched to a gene: 2. The germline gives CDR1 SGHAT, CDR2 FQDESV (reference sequence). While infection was still active, Seattle patients were enrolled and then followed longitudinally. Sample: peripheral blood. This receptor was identified in a woman between 50 and 59 years old with COVID-19, enrolled during active disease. This chain links TRBV11-1 with TRBJ2-7, with 8 bases that match TRBD2. The CDR3 DNA follows: TGTGCCAGCAGCTTAATAGCGGGGAACGAGCAGTACTTC. Translation: CASSLIAGNEQYF.